The entry below describes one T cell receptor beta chain. The entry originates in a study of blood T cell repertoires in COVID-19. Whole-study context: Acute and convalescent COVID-19 samples came from the United States, Italy and Spain. Sources were T cells, B-cell-depleted T cells, or PBMCs; the material itself was cDNA or gDNA.

Original processing notes: Nucleated cell number was recorded as an estimate derived from reference gene primer amplification. Measured with immunoSEQ multiplex PCR; TCRdb has only the in-frame clones, and not every one. That table is the source of V, J and clone size, and D and trimming were worked out from the DNA. Here the sample spans 270,000 or so clones, less than 90% being singletons. The germline V and J ends were trimmed by 4 bases and 3 bases, with 13 bases remaining between them. In germline, CDR1 is SNHLY, CDR2 FYNNEI. This CDR3 is 14 amino acids long. The source of this sequence is a human donor in a cohort sampled during active COVID-19. The sample was peripheral blood. J is TRBJ2-7 and V is TRBV2; TRBD2 might be the D (5 bases). CDR3 nucleotides: TGTGCCAGCAGTGTTTTGAGTACTAGCTACGAGCAGTACTTC. It specifies CASSVLSTSYEQYF.